These 23 T cell receptor beta chains originate from one sample sequenced in a study of blood T cell repertoires in COVID-19 (dated by TCRdb to 2019 to 2021). Library generation was performed with the immunoSEQ multiplex PCR assay. As stored in TCRdb, this immuneACCESS dataset retains in-frame rearrangements with V and J assigned. A fraction of the clones does not appear; measured against another copy, unresolved V genes explain less than half of the discrepancy, and the remainder lacks a known reason. Counted in this sample were about 250,000 clones; approximately 85% of them appeared once. The top ten constitute around 6.3% of the sample. Sequenced: PBMCs or T cells enriched from blood (not recorded which). The receptors stem from a woman between 50 and 59 years old who had been exposed to COVID-19.

The DNA for the CDR3 is TGTGCCAGCAGCCAAAAGGGGTTTGGTGGGGCTGGGACTGAAGCTTTCTTT. Its protein is CASSQKGFGGAGTEAFF. The V call is TRBV4-2, the J call TRBJ1-1, with D maybe TRBD1 (5 bases). From germline, CDR1 is LGHNA and CDR2 YNFKEQ. Trimming shortened V by 2 bases and J by 5 bases, and 21 bases separated the two germline ends. This CDR3 has 17 amino acids.

This clone has just a few counts. This chain joins TRBV5-4 and TRBJ2-1; 12 bases are a match to TRBD2. Germline CDR1 is SGHNT and CDR2 is YYREEE (reference sequence). There are 19 residues in the CDR3. Unmatched junction bases numbered 11, after V lost 4 bases and J lost 0 bases. The CDR3 sequence: CASSRRGTSGRSSYNEQFF. CDR3 sequence (DNA): TGTGCCAGCAGCCGGAGGGGGACTAGCGGGCGTAGCTCCTACAATGAGCAGTTCTTC.

This clone showed up just a few times. This chain connects TRBV6-5 to TRBJ2-2; D may be TRBD2 (5 bases). The V gene's germline CDR1 is MNHEY and CDR2 SVGAGI. This CDR3 contains 13 residues. V lost 6 bases to trimming and J lost 5 bases, with 10 bases between them. CDR3 sequence (DNA): TGTGCCAGCAGGCCAACGGGAACCGGGGAGCTGTTTTTT. It yields the protein CASRPTGTGELFF.

The V gene is TRBV7-9, the J gene TRBJ1-3; D unresolved. V lost 2 bases and J lost 4, with 12 bases in between. The germline V gene has CDR1 SEHNR and CDR2 FQNEAQ (reference sequence). The CDR3 contains 15 residues. CDR3 nucleotides: TGTGCCAGCAGCTTAATTAGCAGGAGGGGAAACACCATATATTTT. Protein product: CASSLISRRGNTIYF. The variable domain in full, completed from reference TRBV7-9 and TRBJ1-3, reads DTGVSQNPRHKITKRGQNVTFRCDPISEHNRLYWYRQTLGQGPEFLTYFQNEAQLEKSRLLSDRFSAERPKGSFSTLEIQRTEQGDSAMYLCASSLISRRGNTIYFGEGSWLTVV.

This chain links TRBV7-2 with TRBJ1-5; the D gene is possibly TRBD1 (6 bases). V lost 5 bases to trimming and J lost 0 bases, with 11 bases between them. In germline, CDR1 is SGHTA, CDR2 FQGNSA. This CDR3 is 15 amino acids long. CDR3 DNA sequence: TGTGCCAGCAGCCCCTCAGGGGATAGCAATCAGCCCCAGCATTTT. Its translation: CASSPSGDSNQPQHF.

The chain combines TRBV30 with TRBJ2-3; 8 bases line up with TRBD2. CDR3 size: 15 residues. Trimming cost V 2 bases and J 6 bases; bases outside gene matches: 10. The germline V gene has CDR1 GTSNPN and CDR2 SVGIG (reference sequence). This CDR3 is CAWSQPGLDVDTQYF. The CDR3 DNA reads as TGTGCCTGGAGTCAGCCGGGACTAGATGTGGATACGCAGTATTTT.

The rearrangement links TRBV6-5 to TRBJ1-5, with D hard to call. This CDR3 contains 14 residues. The germline CDR1 and CDR2 sequences are MNHEY and SVGAGI. Trimming removed 4 bases at V and 5 bases at J, with 12 bases between. CDR3 coding DNA: TGTGCCAGCAGTTCACGAGGAGGCCATCAGCCCCAGCATTTT. Translating it yields CASSSRGGHQPQHF.

This clone is a singleton in its sample. The chain carries TRBV28 and TRBJ1-2; TRBD1 aligns across 8 bases. V was pared by 5 bases and J by 8 bases, with 7 bases of the junction left unmatched. The CDR3 runs to 13 residues. Germline CDR1 reads MDHEN; CDR2 reads SYDVKM. CDR3 sequence (DNA): TGTGCCAGCAGTCCCACGGACAGGGACGGCTACACCTTC. The encoded protein is CASSPTDRDGYTF.

The chain uses TRBV6-4 and TRBJ2-3, with TRBD2 identical over 10 bases. The J segment lost 0 bases and the V segment lost 3 bases, leaving 6 bases of the junction unmatched. The CDR3 has 17 residues. The V gene's germline CDR1 is MRHNA and CDR2 SNTAGT. This chain's CDR3 is CASSEGIAGGSTDTQYF. The CDR3 region has the DNA TGTGCCAGCAGTGAAGGCATAGCGGGGGGCAGCACAGATACGCAGTATTTT.

J is TRBJ1-4 and V is TRBV6-5, with 10 bases fitting TRBD1. CDR3 size: 14 residues. Germline V gene lookup returns CDR1 MNHEY and CDR2 SVGAGI. V lost 5 bases and J lost 11; bases outside the gene matches: 8. The CDR3 sequence: CASSPRQGAKKLFF. CDR3 DNA: TGTGCCAGCAGTCCGAGACAGGGGGCGAAGAAACTGTTTTTT.

There are a few counts of this clone. The chain joins TRBV29-1 to TRBJ1-1; D not certain. Germline lookup yields CDR1 SQVTM and CDR2 ANQGSEA. The CDR3 has 13 residues. Trimming removed 4 bases from V and 4 bases from J, with 13 bases in between. Here the CDR3 reads CSVGGSWGTEAFF. CDR3 in DNA: TGCAGCGTTGGAGGGTCTTGGGGCACTGAAGCTTTCTTT. The whole variable domain, remainder taken from reference TRBV29-1 and TRBJ1-1, is SAVISQKPSRDICQRGTSLTIQCQVDSQVTMMFWYRQQPGQSLTLIATANQGSEATYESGFVIDKFPISRPNLTFSTLTVSNMSPEDSSIYLCSVGGSWGTEAFFGQGTRLTVV.

The chain links TRBV7-6 to TRBJ1-3, with D perhaps TRBD1 (5 bases). The germline gives CDR1 SGHVS, CDR2 FNYEAQ. This CDR3 contains 16 residues. The germline V and J ends were trimmed by 1 base and 4 bases, with 14 bases remaining between them. In DNA, the CDR3 is TGTGCCAGCAGCTTAGGATCCGGAGGGGAGGGAAACACCATATATTTT. As protein: CASSLGSGGEGNTIYF.

The chain employs TRBV11-2 and TRBJ1-5; D might be TRBD1 (6 bases). Trimming took off 5 bases at V and 7 bases at J, with 12 bases between the two ends. The CDR3 has 13 amino acids. Germline CDR1 and CDR2: SGHAT and FQNNGV. CDR3 sequence (DNA): TGTGCCAGCAGCGAAGAGGGGGTCCAGCCCCAGCATTTT. Translating gives CASSEEGVQPQHF.

The chain has TRBV5-1 and TRBJ2-3, with D perhaps matching TRBD2 (6 bases). V lost 5 bases to trimming and J lost 1 base, with 14 bases between them. This CDR3 is 15 amino acids long. Germline V gives CDR1 SGHRS, CDR2 YFSETQ. The CDR3 sequence is CASRGEELRTDTQYF. CDR3 DNA sequence: TGCGCCAGCAGGGGGGAGGAATTACGCACAGATACGCAGTATTTT.

A few counts support this clone. This CDR3 reads CASSGWSSGANVLTF. The CDR3 bases are TGTGCCAGCAGCGGCTGGAGCTCTGGGGCCAACGTCCTGACTTTC. V gene TRBV7-8 combines with J gene TRBJ2-6, with D unresolved. Germline V gene data show CDR1 as SGHVS and CDR2 as FQNEAQ. Trimming stripped 5 bases from V and 0 bases from J, with 8 bases between. The CDR3 has 15 residues.

This chain links TRBV11-2 with TRBJ2-3; the match to TRBD2 covers 10 bases. This CDR3 is 17 amino acids long. Looked up from germline, CDR1 is SGHAT and CDR2 is FQNNGV. After removal of 5 bases from V and 6 bases from J, the junction contained 14 bases not matched to a gene. The CDR3 bases are TGTGCCAGCAGCGTATTCCTAGCGGGGGCTCGTGGGGATACGCAGTATTTT. It specifies CASSVFLAGARGDTQYF.

The rearrangement uses TRBV7-9 and TRBJ2-4; D unresolved. The CDR3 is 14 amino acids. The ends were cut back, 5 bases at V and 5 bases at J, with 13 bases in the middle. The germline gives CDR1 SEHNR, CDR2 FQNEAQ (reference sequence). The CDR3 coding sequence is TGTGCCAGCAGCCTAGGGTCCATAGAAAACATTCAGTACTTC. It specifies CASSLGSIENIQYF.

This chain connects TRBV5-6 to TRBJ1-4; D not resolved. In germline, CDR1 is SGHDT, CDR2 YYEEEE. This CDR3 spans 14 amino acids. V was cut by 0 bases and J by 8 bases, with 11 bases left in between. The CDR3 DNA follows: TGTGCCAGCAGCTTGGCGACTTCATGGGAAAAACTGTTTTTT. Translating it yields CASSLATSWEKLFF.

The gene calls are TRBV7-3 and TRBJ2-5; TRBD2 aligns across 10 bases. The length of the CDR3 is 14 residues. J gave up 5 bases and V 5 bases, and 5 bases lay outside the gene matches. Germline V gene lookup returns CDR1 SGHTA and CDR2 FQGTGA. CDR3 region: CASSGSGGAETQYF. Written as DNA, the CDR3 is TGTGCCAGCAGCGGGAGCGGGGGGGCCGAGACCCAGTACTTC.

The J gene is TRBJ2-6, the V gene TRBV2, with D possibly being TRBD1 (5 bases). V lost 4 bases to trimming and J lost 2 bases, with 9 bases between them. This CDR3 has 15 residues. Germline CDR1 and CDR2: SNHLY and FYNNEI. The CDR3 coding sequence is TGTGCCAGCAGTGGGGGCAGGGCTGGGGCCAACGTCCTGACTTTC. This codes for CASSGGRAGANVLTF.

The chain links TRBV7-8 to TRBJ1-5; the D gene is possibly TRBD1 (6 bases). Per germline, CDR1 SGHVS and CDR2 FQNEAQ. This CDR3 contains 16 residues. V lost 7 bases to trimming and J lost 2 bases, with 18 bases between them. The CDR3 protein is CASIRLGTPGNQPQHF. In nucleotides, the CDR3 is TGTGCCAGCATCAGGCTTGGGACACCTGGCAATCAGCCCCAGCATTTT.

This chain joins TRBV3-1 (or the pseudogene TRBV3-2) and TRBJ1-4, with D perhaps matching TRBD1 (6 bases). This CDR3 region has 16 residues. Germline V gene lookup returns CDR1 LGHDT and CDR2 YNNKEL (reference sequence). Trimming pared 4 bases from V and 7 bases from J, leaving 19 bases between. CDR3 nucleotides: TGTGCCAGCAGCCTCCCTTTTCCGACAGGAACTGAAAAACTGTTTTTT. As protein: CASSLPFPTGTEKLFF.

V usage is TRBV15 and J usage is TRBJ1-5; no clear D. The germline gives CDR1 LNHNV, CDR2 YYDKDF (reference sequence). This CDR3 has 18 residues. V lost 0 bases and J lost 2, with 17 bases in between. In nucleotides, the CDR3 is TGTGCCACCAGCAGAGATCGAACCCCGGGATTGGGCAATCAGCCCCAGCATTTT. Translating it yields CATSRDRTPGLGNQPQHF. Full variable domain (remainder filled in from reference TRBV15 and TRBJ1-5): DAMVIQNPRYQVTQFGKPVTLSCSQTLNHNVMYWYQQKSSQAPKLLFHYYDKDFNNEADTPDNFQSRRPNTSFCFLDIRSPGLGDTAMYLCATSRDRTPGLGNQPQHFGDGTRLSIL.